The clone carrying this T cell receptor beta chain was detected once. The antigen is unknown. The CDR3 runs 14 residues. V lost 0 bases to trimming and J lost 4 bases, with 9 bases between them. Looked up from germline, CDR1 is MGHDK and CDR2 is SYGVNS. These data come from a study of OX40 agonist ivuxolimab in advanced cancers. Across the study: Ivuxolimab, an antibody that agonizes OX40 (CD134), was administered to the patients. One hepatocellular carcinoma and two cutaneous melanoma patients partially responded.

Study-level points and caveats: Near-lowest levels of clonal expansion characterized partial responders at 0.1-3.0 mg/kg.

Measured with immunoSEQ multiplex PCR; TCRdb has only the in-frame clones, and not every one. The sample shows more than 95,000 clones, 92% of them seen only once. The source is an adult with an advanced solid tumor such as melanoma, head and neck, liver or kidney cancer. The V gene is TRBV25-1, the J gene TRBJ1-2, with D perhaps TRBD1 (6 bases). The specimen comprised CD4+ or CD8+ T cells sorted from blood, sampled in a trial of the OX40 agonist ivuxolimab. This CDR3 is CASSEYTGSYGYTF. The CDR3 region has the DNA TGTGCCAGCAGTGAATACACAGGGAGCTATGGCTACACCTTC.